A selection of T cell receptor beta chains follows, all from one sample in a study of shared clonotypes between healthy human individuals. Assay used: immunoSEQ multiplex PCR; TCRdb lists only in-frame clones, some missing. This sample has about 2.1 million clones, with 90% to 95% found just once. Source material: naive CD8+ T cells from PBMCs. The source of these receptors is a young man in good health. Some clones in this sample may be carry-over from other donors' samples. The CDR3 runs from the conserved cysteine through the conserved F or W. Each record gives: J gene, V gene, D gene, clone size, CDR3 DNA, CDR3 protein. A D gene is named only where the DNA matches it firmly. The size entry is marked missing in some rows and otherwise reads once, few, many or a size class.

>TRBJ2-7|TRBV19|TRBD2|NA
TGTGCCAGTAGTATTGGAGGCCCGTTCGGGACTAGCGTCTACGAGCAGTACTTC
CASSIGGPFGTSVYEQYF
>TRBJ2-7|TRBV7-9|NA|NA
TGTGCCAGCAGCACCACGGGGGTGCAGTACTTC
CASSTTGVQYF
>TRBJ1-5|TRBV6-5|TRBD1|NA
TGTGCCAGCAGTCGCGTACAAGGGGGCAACCAGCCCCAGCATTTT
CASSRVQGGNQPQHF
>TRBJ2-3|TRBV29-1|NA|NA
TGCAGCGTTGAATACCCGACAGATACGCAGTATTTT
CSVEYPTDTQYF
>TRBJ2-7|TRBV29-1|NA|NA
TGCAGCGTTTTGGCAGGACTCTACGAGCAGTACTTC
CSVLAGLYEQYF
>TRBJ2-7|TRBV5-6|NA|NA
TGTGCCAGCAGCTCCCCCACCGGGACTTCCCAAAACTACGAGCAGTACTTC
CASSSPTGTSQNYEQYF
>TRBJ2-5|TRBV18|TRBD2|NA
TGTGCCAGCTCACCCGATGGCGGACTAGCGGTTCAAGAGACCCAGTACTTC
CASSPDGGLAVQETQYF
>TRBJ2-3|TRBV4-3|NA|NA
TGCGCCAGCAGCCCCAACCCACAGAAGACCTCGGATACGCAGTATTTT
CASSPNPQKTSDTQYF
>TRBJ1-5|TRBV28|NA|NA
TGTGCCAGCAGCCCTAGTACAGGCAGCTTCTATAGCAATCAGCCCCAGCATTTT
CASSPSTGSFYSNQPQHF
>TRBJ2-5|TRBV9|NA|once
TGTGCCAGCAGCGTAGAAAGGGACGGAGAGACCCAGTACTTC
CASSVERDGETQYF
>TRBJ2-1|TRBV6-1|TRBD1|NA
TGTGCCAGCAGCGAAACCGGGACAGGGGTCGATGAGCAGTTCTTC
CASSETGTGVDEQFF
>TRBJ2-1|TRBV4-2|NA|NA
TGTGCCAGCAGCCGAGCTATTAGGCCAGACTACAATGAGCAGTTCTTC
CASSRAIRPDYNEQFF
>TRBJ2-7|TRBV4-2|TRBD1|NA
TGTGCCAGCAGCCATAGGGACAGCTACGAGCAGTACTTC
CASSHRDSYEQYF
>TRBJ1-4|TRBV4-2|NA|NA
TGTGCCAGCAGCCAAGAGAGTCGGCAAGCCCATGAAAAACTGTTTTTT
CASSQESRQAHEKLFF
>TRBJ1-6|TRBV2|NA|NA
TGTGCCAGCAGTGTGTGGCTGGTCACTGATTCACCCCTCCACTTT
CASSVWLVTDSPLHF
>TRBJ2-7|TRBV5-6|NA|NA
TGTGCCAGCAGCGTTCGGACAGATATTACCTACGAGCAGTACTTC
CASSVRTDITYEQYF
>TRBJ2-3|TRBV28|NA|once
TGTGCCAGCAGTCAATTTGGGGAGAGGGAGAATACGCAGTATTTT
CASSQFGERENTQYF
>TRBJ2-1|TRBV6-6|NA|NA
TGTGCCAGCAATGAGGGGCTGGATGAGCAGTTCTTC
CASNEGLDEQFF
>TRBJ1-5|TRBV19|NA|NA
TGTGCCAGTAGTATTTTAGTGGACAGCAATCAGCCCCAGCATTTT
CASSILVDSNQPQHF
>TRBJ2-1|TRBV9|TRBD1|NA
TGTGCCAGCAGCTTCCGCACAGGGGAAGAGGGCTCCTACAATGAGCAGTTCTTC
CASSFRTGEEGSYNEQFF
>TRBJ1-5|TRBV19|NA|once
TGTGCCAGTAGTATACAGGCTGTTGGCAATCAGCCCCAGCATTTT
CASSIQAVGNQPQHF
>TRBJ2-1|TRBV28|NA|NA
TGTGCCAGCAGTGCCGGGAGTCGATCCTACAATGAGCAGTTCTTC
CASSAGSRSYNEQFF
>TRBJ2-2|TRBV7-9|NA|once
TGTGCCAGCAGCCCTCTAGCTTGGGAGCTGTTTTTT
CASSPLAWELFF
>TRBJ2-1|TRBV27|TRBD2|NA
TGTGCCAGCAGTTTTAGGCCAACGGGAGGCCAGTTCTTC
CASSFRPTGGQFF
>TRBJ2-7|TRBV15|NA|NA
TGTGCCACCAGCACCGACCCCTTCGAGCAGTACTTC
CATSTDPFEQYF
>TRBJ2-3|TRBV28|NA|once
TGTGCCAGCAGCCGCAACCCGGGCTCGAGCACAGATACGCAGTATTTT
CASSRNPGSSTDTQYF
>TRBJ1-1|TRBV19|NA|NA
TGTGCCAGTGTACAAGGAGAAGCTTTCTTT
CASVQGEAFF
>TRBJ2-7|TRBV27|TRBD1|NA
TGTGCCAGCAGTTCCCGGACAGGGATTTTCATAGGCGAGCAGTACTTC
CASSSRTGIFIGEQYF
>TRBJ1-1|TRBV5-1|TRBD1|NA
TGCGCCAGCAGCTCGTCCCGGGACAGGGGATTGAACACTGAAGCTTTCTTT
CASSSSRDRGLNTEAFF